Listed here are 5 T cell receptor beta chains from one sample, sequenced in a study of T-cell reconstitution after alpha-beta-depleted transplantation in children. During its preparation, the TCRbeta library received unique molecular identifiers. Via MiXCR, TCRdb re-called the PCR reads, giving one row per CDR3 protein. The table includes hundreds of thousands of distinct CDR3 sequences, 10% to 15% detected once. Specimen: PBMCs, mostly from graft donor cells, collected 360 days after TCRalphabeta/CD19-depleted stem cell transplant. The receptors stem from a male patient between 5 and 17 years old who had a stem cell transplant for acute myeloid leukemia, so the T cells may come from the graft donor.

This clonotype was observed a few times. This sequence joins TRBV11-2 and TRBJ2-7, with TRBD1 matching over 12 bases. This CDR3 region has 16 residues. Germline V gives CDR1 SGHAT, CDR2 FQNNGV. J was trimmed by 7 bases and V by 0 bases; bases with no gene match: 7. CDR3 nucleotides: TGTGCCAGCAGCTTAGATCTGGGGACAGGGGGCTATGAGCAGTACTTC. Translating gives CASSLDLGTGGYEQYF.

The chain has TRBV6-1 and TRBJ2-5; D is perhaps TRBD2 (6 bases). Germline V lookup: CDR1 MNHNS, CDR2 SASEGT. The CDR3 is 15 residues long. With 8 bases removed from V and 5 bases from J, the gap between germline ends came to 21 bases. The CDR3 protein is CASSLQAGGAETQYF. The CDR3 coding sequence is TGTGCCAGCTCACTACAAGCGGGTGGGGCTGAGACCCAGTACTTC.

In this sample, this clonotype turned up many times. The chain employs TRBV28 and TRBJ2-7, with D perhaps TRBD1 (5 bases). The CDR3 covers 15 residues. The germline gives CDR1 MDHEN, CDR2 SYDVKM. V lost 4 bases and J 4 bases, leaving 17 bases between the germline ends. CDR3 sequence reads: CASSSRETASYEQYF. The CDR3, as DNA: TGTGCCAGCAGTTCCCGAGAGACAGCGTCTTACGAGCAGTACTTC.

There are many counts of this clonotype. The chain combines TRBV9 with TRBJ1-1; perhaps TRBD1 as D (5 bases). Germline V lookup: CDR1 SGDLS, CDR2 YYNGEE. The CDR3 has 17 amino acids. The ends were cut back, 0 bases at V and 0 bases at J, with 15 bases in the middle. The chain's CDR3 is CASSVEGMTAMNTEAFF. The CDR3 DNA sequence: TGTGCCAGCAGCGTAGAAGGAATGACAGCTATGAACACTGAAGCTTTCTTT.

The chain employs TRBV7-6 and TRBJ1-6; D gene uncertain. V lost 5 bases and J lost 3, with 11 bases in between. Germline V lookup: CDR1 SGHVS, CDR2 FNYEAQ. The CDR3 contains 15 residues. The CDR3 DNA is TGTGCCAGCAGCCCAGGACTGTTCTATAATTCACCCCTCCACTTT. Translated: CASSPGLFYNSPLHF.